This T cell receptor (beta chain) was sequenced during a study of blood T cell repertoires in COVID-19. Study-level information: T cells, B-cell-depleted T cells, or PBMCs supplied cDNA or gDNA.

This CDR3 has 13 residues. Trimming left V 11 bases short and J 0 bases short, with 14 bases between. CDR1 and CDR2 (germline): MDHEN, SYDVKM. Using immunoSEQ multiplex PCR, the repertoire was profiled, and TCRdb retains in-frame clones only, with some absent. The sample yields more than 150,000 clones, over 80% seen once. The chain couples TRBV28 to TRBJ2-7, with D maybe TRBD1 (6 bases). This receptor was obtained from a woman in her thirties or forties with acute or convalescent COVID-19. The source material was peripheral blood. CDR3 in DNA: TGTGCCGGCGGCTACAGGGCCTCCTACGAGCAGTACTTC. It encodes CAGGYRASYEQYF.